This entry lists 8 T cell receptor beta chains sequenced from one sample in a study of blood T cell repertoires in COVID-19. Measured with immunoSEQ multiplex PCR; TCRdb has only the in-frame clones, and not every one. Of roughly 230,000 clones in the sample, around 90% are singletons; the top ten hold about 0.8%. The sample consisted of peripheral blood. Source of these receptors: a man between 25 and 39 years old with COVID-19, enrolled during active disease.

The V call is TRBV7-6, the J call TRBJ2-3, with TRBD2 identical over 7 bases. The CDR3 is made up of 14 amino acids. The V and J ends lost 1 base and 6 bases, in that order; junction bases with no gene match: 4. The germline gives CDR1 SGHVS, CDR2 FNYEAQ. CDR3 amino acids: CASSLGTRFDTQYF. The CDR3 DNA reads as TGTGCCAGCAGCTTAGGGACTAGATTCGATACGCAGTATTTT.

The chain links TRBV19 to TRBJ2-2; no clear D. Trimming pared 0 bases from V and 4 bases from J, leaving 12 bases between. The germline CDR1 and CDR2 sequences are LNHDA and SQIVND (reference sequence). There are 16 residues in the CDR3. CDR3 nucleotide sequence: TGTGCCAGTAGTATAGATCCGCCACGTAGCACCGGGGAGCTGTTTTTT. This codes for CASSIDPPRSTGELFF.

Concerning this clone: Other DNA sequences within the sample encode an identical CDR3. This chain connects TRBV30 to TRBJ1-2; D is unresolved. Germline lookup yields CDR1 GTSNPN and CDR2 SVGIG (reference sequence). The length of the CDR3 is 12 residues. V gave up 0 bases and J gave up 5 bases, with 7 bases separating them. This chain's CDR3 is CAWSVTGYGYTF. Written as DNA, the CDR3 is TGTGCCTGGAGTGTAACGGGGTATGGCTACACCTTC.

This rearrangement joins TRBV19 to TRBJ2-3; TRBD2 agrees at 8 bases. This CDR3 contains 15 residues. The V and J ends lost 5 bases and 2 bases, in that order; junction bases with no gene match: 6. The germline gives CDR1 LNHDA, CDR2 SQIVND (reference sequence). The CDR3 is CASSASSGFTDTQYF. CDR3 nucleotides: TGTGCCAGTAGTGCGTCTAGCGGGTTCACAGATACGCAGTATTTT.

J is TRBJ1-1 and V is TRBV5-1, with a possible D match to TRBD1 (5 bases). From germline, CDR1 is SGHRS and CDR2 YFSETQ. Trimming pared 3 bases from V and 4 bases from J, leaving 13 bases between. The CDR3 runs 14 residues. The CDR3 bases are TGCGCCAGCAGCTCGGACACCCCCGGCACTGAAGCTTTCTTT. It specifies CASSSDTPGTEAFF.

The rearrangement joins TRBV5-1 to TRBJ1-1; D not resolved. The CDR3 covers 14 residues. The germline CDR1 and CDR2 sequences are SGHRS and YFSETQ. V lost 2 bases and J 2 bases, leaving 10 bases between the germline ends. As DNA, the CDR3 is TGCGCCAGCAGCTTCGGGGTCAAAAACACTGAAGCTTTCTTT. This codes for CASSFGVKNTEAFF.

This rearrangement joins TRBV11-2 to TRBJ1-6; 11 positions match TRBD1. The V gene end was trimmed by 5 bases and the J gene end by 9 bases; junction bases not matched to a gene: 9. Germline loops: CDR1 SGHAT, CDR2 FQNNGV. The CDR3 totals 16 residues. CDR3 bases: TGTGCCAGCAGCCCCCTCGGACAGGGGGCAGGTTCACCCCTCCACTTT. Translation: CASSPLGQGAGSPLHF.

This clone turned up a few times. The chain joins TRBV19 to TRBJ1-5; D ambiguous. V lost 3 bases, J lost 2 bases, and 11 bases lay in between. CDR3 length equals 15 residues. Germline V gives CDR1 LNHDA, CDR2 SQIVND (reference sequence). CDR3 region: CASSILGAGNQPQHF. DNA of the CDR3: TGTGCCAGTAGTATTCTAGGTGCGGGCAATCAGCCCCAGCATTTT.